One and the same sample provided the 18 T cell receptor beta chains below, sequenced in a study of Ad26.COV2.S vaccination and SARS-CoV-2 variants (TCRdb year 2021). This specimen's treatment or condition label, interpreted: around 19 received Ad26.COV2.S at low or high dose, single or two shots; 5 received placebo; per-sample allocation not given. Repertoires of vaccine and placebo recipients were sequenced from samples taken on day 63 after the first injection. Library generation was performed with the immunoSEQ multiplex PCR assay. TCRdb mirrors the immuneACCESS table, restricted to in-frame sequences. Some clones are absent from its copies; in checked studies, under half trace to an unresolved V gene, and the reason for the others is unknown. Across this sample there are around 450,000 clones, with 75% to 90% seen only once. The top ten clones comprise over 2.5% of the sample. The sequenced sample was peripheral blood, obtained in a trial of Ad26.COV2.S vaccine versus placebo. The receptors were sampled from a person between 18 and 60 years old who received the Ad26.COV2.S COVID-19 vaccine or a placebo.

This clone was detected a few times. The chain has TRBV7-2 and TRBJ1-5; TRBD1 might be the D (5 bases). The CDR3 has 15 amino acids. V lost 2 bases to trimming and J lost 6 bases, with 14 bases between them. Per germline, CDR1 SGHTA and CDR2 FQGNSA. Written as DNA, the CDR3 is TGTGCCAGCAGCTTACGTAAAGGGGAGGCTCAGCCCCAGCATTTT. Protein: CASSLRKGEAQPQHF.

The chain uses TRBV5-5 and TRBJ1-1; no firm D call. From germline, CDR1 is SGHKS and CDR2 YYEKEE (reference sequence). V lost 4 bases, J lost 8 bases, and 18 bases lay in between. CDR3 length: 14 residues. CDR3 sequence: CASSPYTGRREAFF. The CDR3 DNA reads TGTGCCAGCAGCCCCTATACTGGGCGGCGAGAAGCTTTCTTT.

Here the CDR3 reads CASKPGTGWGNQPQHF. Written as DNA, the CDR3 is TGTGCCAGCAAACCCGGGACAGGGTGGGGCAATCAGCCCCAGCATTTT. This chain links TRBV2 with TRBJ1-5, with 9 bases aligning to TRBD1. CDR3 length: 16 residues. Per germline, CDR1 SNHLY and CDR2 FYNNEI. After removal of 7 bases from V and 2 bases from J, the junction contained 9 bases not matched to a gene. Together with reference TRBV2 and TRBJ1-5, the CDR3 gives the full variable domain: EPEVTQTPSHQVTQMGQEVILRCVPISNHLYFYWYRQILGQKVEFLVSFYNNEISEKSEIFDDQFSVERPDGSNFTLKIRSTKLEDSAMYFCASKPGTGWGNQPQHFGDGTRLSIL.

There are a few counts of this clone. Here the CDR3 reads CASSQGAGRNQPQHF. The CDR3 coding sequence is TGTGCCAGCAGCCAAGGGGCAGGGCGCAATCAGCCCCAGCATTTT. V is TRBV6-2 or TRBV6-3 and J is TRBJ1-5; a possible D gene is TRBD1 (5 bases). CDR1 is MNHEY and CDR2 is SVGEGT in the germline V gene. V dropped 6 bases and J dropped 2 bases, with 14 bases sitting between them. The CDR3 contains 15 residues.

This rearrangement joins TRBV24-1 to TRBJ2-3; 7 bases line up with TRBD2. The J segment lost 0 bases and the V segment lost 6 bases, leaving 5 bases of the junction unmatched. There are 15 residues in the CDR3. Germline CDR1 is KGHDR and CDR2 is SFDVKD. In DNA, the CDR3 is TGTGCCACCAGTACCTGGGGGGGGAGCACAGATACGCAGTATTTT. Protein: CATSTWGGSTDTQYF.

The chain is built from TRBV2 and TRBJ2-7, with TRBD1 matching 8 bases. V gave up 6 bases and J gave up 3 bases; unmatched junction bases: 7. CDR3 length: 14 residues. Germline V gene lookup returns CDR1 SNHLY and CDR2 FYNNEI. CDR3 in amino acids: CASSLQGGVYEQYF. The CDR3 DNA sequence: TGTGCCAGCAGCTTACAGGGGGGCGTCTACGAGCAGTACTTC. The full variable domain, in which reference TRBV2 and TRBJ2-7 provide the parts outside the CDR3, is EPEVTQTPSHQVTQMGQEVILRCVPISNHLYFYWYRQILGQKVEFLVSFYNNEISEKSEIFDDQFSVERPDGSNFTLKIRSTKLEDSAMYFCASSLQGGVYEQYFGPGTRLTVT.

The chain's CDR3 is CASSPRTSSTDTQYF. Here the CDR3 DNA reads TGTGCCAGCAGCCCACGGACTAGCAGCACAGATACGCAGTATTTT. The rearrangement uses TRBV5-4 and TRBJ2-3, with 8 bases matching TRBD2. With 4 bases clipped from V and 0 bases from J, the junction kept 4 bases outside the gene matches. CDR3 size: 15 residues. Germline CDR1 is SGHNT and CDR2 is YYREEE (reference sequence).

The chain carries TRBV19 and TRBJ1-2; 8 bases map to TRBD1. Looked up from germline, CDR1 is LNHDA and CDR2 is SQIVND (reference sequence). Trimming cost V 1 base and J 7 bases; bases outside gene matches: 8. The CDR3 length is 15 residues. CDR3 residues: CASSIGWTGTSGYTF. The CDR3 DNA is TGTGCCAGTAGTATAGGTTGGACAGGGACTTCTGGCTACACCTTC. The full variable domain, rest sourced from reference TRBV19 and TRBJ1-2, is DGGITQSPKYLFRKEGQNVTLSCEQNLNHDAMYWYRQDPGQGLRLIYYSQIVNDFQKGDIAEGYSVSREKKESFPLTVTSAQKNPTAFYLCASSIGWTGTSGYTFGSGTRLTVV.

The chain uses TRBV3-1 (or the pseudogene TRBV3-2) and TRBJ2-1; 9 bases fit TRBD2. Germline V gene data show CDR1 as LGHDT and CDR2 as YNNKEL (reference sequence). V was clipped by 4 bases and J by 7 bases; unmatched bases: 5. CDR3 length: 14 residues. In nucleotides, the CDR3 is TGTGCCAGCAGCCGTGCAGCGGGGGGTAATGAGCAGTTCTTC. Translating gives CASSRAAGGNEQFF.

This chain joins TRBV18 and TRBJ2-1, with 11 bases lining up with TRBD2. V was pared by 6 bases and J by 8 bases, with 6 bases of the junction left unmatched. This CDR3 is built from 14 residues. Looked up from germline, CDR1 is KGHSH and CDR2 is LQKENI. CDR3 amino acids: CASSFLAGGDEQFF. The CDR3 DNA reads TGTGCCAGCTCGTTCCTAGCGGGGGGTGATGAGCAGTTCTTC.

The chain carries TRBV6-1 and TRBJ1-5, with D tentatively TRBD1 (5 bases). Looked up from germline, CDR1 is MNHNS and CDR2 is SASEGT. The CDR3 extends over 16 amino acids. V shed 4 bases and J shed 0 bases, with 13 bases lying between them. The chain's CDR3 is CASSVQGRSSNQPQHF. DNA for the CDR3: TGTGCCAGCAGTGTCCAGGGTCGGAGTAGCAATCAGCCCCAGCATTTT.

In DNA, the CDR3 is TGTGCCAGCGGACCCCCCCGGAAGCAGTTCTTC. Protein: CASGPPRKQFF. The genes are TRBV28 and TRBJ2-1; D is unresolved. CDR1 and CDR2 (germline): MDHEN, SYDVKM. This CDR3 region has 11 residues. The ends were cut back, 8 bases at V and 11 bases at J, with 13 bases in the middle.

This rearrangement joins TRBV7-9 to TRBJ2-2; D is undetermined. V lost 3 bases to trimming and J lost 4 bases, with 12 bases between them. Looked up from germline, CDR1 is SEHNR and CDR2 is FQNEAQ (reference sequence). CDR3 length: 15 amino acids. CDR3 in amino acids: CASSFVGSGTGELFF. The CDR3 DNA follows: TGTGCCAGCAGCTTCGTCGGGTCGGGCACCGGGGAGCTGTTTTTT.

The chain combines TRBV5-4 with TRBJ1-6; 12 nucleotides align to TRBD1. Losses at the gene ends were 3 bases for V and 2 bases for J; bases not matched to a gene: 9. Germline assignment: CDR1 SGHNT and CDR2 YYREEE (reference sequence). The CDR3 consists of 19 residues. The CDR3 here is CASSSGTGGAGAYNSPLHF. CDR3 DNA: TGTGCCAGCAGCTCCGGGACAGGGGGCGCCGGGGCCTATAATTCACCCCTCCACTTT.

The V and J genes are TRBV3-1 (or the pseudogene TRBV3-2) and TRBJ2-3; D gene ambiguous. Trimming took off 5 bases at V and 6 bases at J, with 15 bases between the two ends. This CDR3 is built from 14 residues. Germline-derived CDR1 and CDR2 are LGHDT and YNNKEL (reference sequence). The CDR3 loop reads CASSVLISGDTQYF. In nucleotides, the CDR3 is TGTGCCAGCAGCGTCCTGATAAGTGGGGATACGCAGTATTTT.

The J gene is TRBJ1-2, the V gene TRBV5-6; 7 bases are a match to TRBD1. The trim removed 0 bases at V and 4 bases at J, leaving 0 bases unmatched. The CDR3 sequence is 13 residues long. Germline V gene sequence: CDR1 SGHDT, CDR2 YYEEEE. CDR3 nucleotide sequence: TGTGCCAGCAGCTTGGACAGGGGCTATGGCTACACCTTC. This gives the protein CASSLDRGYGYTF.

The chain is built from TRBV4-3 and TRBJ1-2; D might be TRBD1 (6 bases). V was shortened by 3 bases and J by 5 bases, with 22 bases between the two germline ends. The CDR3 is 17 residues long. Germline CDR1 is LGHNA and CDR2 is YSLEER. CDR3 amino acids: CASSHHRDPQREYGYTF. The CDR3 region has the DNA TGCGCCAGCAGCCATCACAGGGATCCCCAAAGAGAATATGGCTACACCTTC.

The rearrangement uses TRBV4-2 and TRBJ2-5; 7 bases fit TRBD1. J was trimmed by 1 base and V by 6 bases; bases with no gene match: 8. The V gene's germline CDR1 is LGHNA and CDR2 YNFKEQ. There are 15 residues in the CDR3. As DNA, the CDR3 is TGTGCCAGCAGGGGGACAGCGACTTTCCAAGAGACCCAGTACTTC. This sequence encodes CASRGTATFQETQYF.